The 14 T cell receptor beta chains below were found in one sample sequenced in a study of shared clonotypes between healthy human individuals. TCRdb's table, derived via immunoSEQ multiplex PCR, lists solely in-frame clones and lacks some. This sample has 2 million to 2.5 million clones, with around 95% found just once. Sequencing input: naive CD4+ T cells sorted from blood. The subset denotes: CD45RA+ positively selected. These receptors originate from a man between 18 and 29 years old in good health.

The chain joins TRBV14 to TRBJ2-3; D might be TRBD2 (5 bases). Trimming left V 0 bases short and J 6 bases short, with 16 bases between. Germline CDR1 and CDR2: SGHDN and FVKESK. The CDR3 covers 16 residues. CDR3 residues: CASSQDSSRTRDTQYF. CDR3 sequence (DNA): TGTGCCAGCAGCCAAGATTCTAGCCGAACCCGGGATACGCAGTATTTT.

In DNA form, the CDR3 reads TGTGCCAGCAGCTTACAGGGGGCAATCGGGGAGCTGTTTTTT. Protein: CASSLQGAIGELFF. V is TRBV7-2 and J is TRBJ2-2; TRBD1 aligns across 8 bases. The V and J ends lost 2 bases and 7 bases, in that order; junction bases with no gene match: 3. Germline V lookup: CDR1 SGHTA, CDR2 FQGNSA. The CDR3 spans 14 residues.

V is TRBV2 and J is TRBJ2-5; 15 bases agree with TRBD2. The CDR3 totals 18 residues. Trimming at V came to 3 bases and at J to 2 bases, leaving 7 bases not matched to a gene. From germline, CDR1 is SNHLY and CDR2 FYNNEI. The CDR3 spells CASSDPGTSGRYQETQYF. CDR3 nucleotides: TGTGCCAGCAGTGACCCAGGGACTAGCGGGAGGTATCAAGAGACCCAGTACTTC.

On this clone itself: Other DNA sequences in this sample translate to the same CDR3. V and J are TRBV10-3 and TRBJ2-5; D is undetermined. Per the germline V gene, CDR1 is ENHRY and CDR2 is SYGVKD. Trimming shortened V by 3 bases and J by 5 bases, and 4 bases separated the two germline ends. The CDR3 extends over 11 amino acids. CDR3 nucleotide sequence: TGTGCCATCAGTGATGGGGAGACCCAGTACTTC. It encodes CAISDGETQYF.

This chain connects TRBV18 to TRBJ2-7; 7 bases are shared with TRBD1. The junction had 10 bases not matched to a gene; V was cut back by 4 bases and J by 7 bases. This CDR3 spans 14 amino acids. The V gene's germline CDR1 is KGHSH and CDR2 LQKENI. The CDR3 here is CASSRRQGEYEQYF. The CDR3 DNA sequence: TGTGCCAGCTCACGGAGGCAGGGGGAATATGAGCAGTACTTC.

About this clone itself: The sample contains more than one DNA sequence encoding this CDR3. The rearrangement links TRBV5-4 to TRBJ2-3, with a weak D call TRBD2 (5 bases). Germline lookup yields CDR1 SGHNT and CDR2 YYREEE (reference sequence). The CDR3 totals 15 residues. Deletions cut 0 bases from V and 3 bases from J, with 11 bases between. CDR3 in amino acids: CASSLGGLSTDTQYF. The CDR3, as DNA: TGTGCCAGCAGCTTGGGAGGGCTTAGTACAGATACGCAGTATTTT.

The chain links TRBV5-5 to TRBJ1-2; 11 nucleotides align to TRBD1. CDR1 is SGHKS and CDR2 is YYEKEE in the germline V gene (reference sequence). The CDR3 sequence is 14 residues long. Trimming took 4 bases from V and 7 from J; bases not matched to a gene: 6. The CDR3 bases are TGTGCCAGCAGCCCGGACAGGGGGCAAGGTGGCTACACCTTC. Its translation is CASSPDRGQGGYTF.

The chain combines TRBV6-1 with TRBJ1-1, with 8 bases that match TRBD1. With V trimmed by 6 bases and J by 8 bases, 2 bases remained unmatched. Germline values: CDR1 MNHNS, CDR2 SASEGT. This CDR3 has 11 residues. For the CDR3, the DNA is TGTGCCAGCAGCCGGACAGGGGAAGCTTTCTTT. Translating it yields CASSRTGEAFF.

This chain joins TRBV28 and TRBJ1-2; the D gene is possibly TRBD1 (6 bases). Germline V lookup: CDR1 MDHEN, CDR2 SYDVKM. Trimming took 5 bases from V and 5 from J, leaving 12 bases between them. The CDR3 sequence is 13 residues long. CDR3 coding DNA: TGTGCCAGCAGTGTCGCCGACAGGTATGGCTACACCTTC. Its protein product is CASSVADRYGYTF.

The V and J genes are TRBV11-2 and TRBJ1-3; no clear D gene. V gave up 1 base and J gave up 3 bases, with 1 base separating them. This CDR3 contains 12 residues. Germline V gene data show CDR1 as SGHAT and CDR2 as FQNNGV. CDR3 sequence reads: CASSLVGNTIYF. In nucleotides, the CDR3 is TGTGCCAGCAGCTTAGTTGGAAACACCATATATTTT.

The chain has TRBV19 and TRBJ1-5; D gene ambiguous. Germline-derived CDR1 and CDR2 are LNHDA and SQIVND (reference sequence). The ends were cut back, 4 bases at V and 11 bases at J, with 9 bases in the middle. There are 11 residues in the CDR3. The CDR3 sequence is CASSSLVAQHF. CDR3 DNA sequence: TGTGCCAGTAGTAGCCTTGTGGCCCAGCATTTT.

This chain uses TRBV5-4 with TRBJ2-1, with D unclear. There are 13 residues in the CDR3. V dropped 4 bases and J dropped 13 bases, with 18 bases sitting between them. The germline CDR1 and CDR2 sequences are SGHNT and YYREEE (reference sequence). The CDR3 loop reads CASSTRTQLNQFF. Written as DNA, the CDR3 is TGTGCCAGCAGCACCCGGACCCAGCTCAATCAGTTCTTC. Complete variable domain (other parts from reference TRBV5-4 and TRBJ2-1): ETGVTQSPTHLIKTRGQQVTLRCSSQSGHNTVSWYQQALGQGPQFIFQYYREEENGRGNFPPRFSGLQFPNYSSELNVNALELDDSALYLCASSTRTQLNQFFGPGTRLTVL.

This clone was detected a few times. V gene TRBV5-1 combines with J gene TRBJ1-1; the D gene is possibly TRBD1 (6 bases). CDR3 size: 13 residues. CDR1 and CDR2 (germline): SGHRS, YFSETQ. Deletions cut 7 bases from V and 4 bases from J, with 14 bases between. CDR3 residues: CASHPVGGTEAFF. CDR3 nucleotides: TGCGCCAGCCACCCGGTAGGGGGCACTGAAGCTTTCTTT. Together with reference TRBV5-1 and TRBJ1-1, the CDR3 gives the full variable domain: KAGVTQTPRYLIKTRGQQVTLSCSPISGHRSVSWYQQTPGQGLQFLFEYFSETQRNKGNFPGRFSGRQFSNSRSEMNVSTLELGDSALYLCASHPVGGTEAFFGQGTRLTVV.

The chain recombines TRBV7-9 with TRBJ1-2; no clear D gene. V gave up 0 bases and J gave up 4 bases, with 15 bases separating them. The CDR3 loop spans 16 amino acids. Germline CDR1 reads SEHNR; CDR2 reads FQNEAQ (reference sequence). The chain's CDR3 is CASSLAPQGWAYGYTF. The CDR3 nucleotides read TGTGCCAGCAGCTTAGCGCCTCAAGGGTGGGCCTATGGCTACACCTTC.